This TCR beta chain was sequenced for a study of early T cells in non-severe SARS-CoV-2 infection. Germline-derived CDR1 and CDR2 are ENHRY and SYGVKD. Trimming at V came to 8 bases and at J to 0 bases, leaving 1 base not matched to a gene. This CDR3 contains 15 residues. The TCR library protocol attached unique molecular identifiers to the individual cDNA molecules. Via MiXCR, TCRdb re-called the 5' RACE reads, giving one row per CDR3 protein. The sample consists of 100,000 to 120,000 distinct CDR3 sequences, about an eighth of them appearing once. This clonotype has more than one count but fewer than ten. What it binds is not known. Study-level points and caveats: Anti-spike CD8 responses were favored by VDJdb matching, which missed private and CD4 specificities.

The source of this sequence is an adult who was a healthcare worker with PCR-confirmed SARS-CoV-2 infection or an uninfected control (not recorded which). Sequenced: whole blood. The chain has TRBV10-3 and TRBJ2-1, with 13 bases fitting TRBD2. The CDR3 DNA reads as TGTGCCATCCGGACTAGCGGGAGCTCCTACAATGAGCAGTTCTTC. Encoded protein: CAIRTSGSSYNEQFF.